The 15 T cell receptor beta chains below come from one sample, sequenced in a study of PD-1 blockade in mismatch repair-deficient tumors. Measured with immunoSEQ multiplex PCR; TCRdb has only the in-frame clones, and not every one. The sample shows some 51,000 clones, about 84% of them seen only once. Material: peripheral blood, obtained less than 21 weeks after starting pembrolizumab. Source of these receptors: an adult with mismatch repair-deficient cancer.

The CDR3, as DNA: TGTGCCAGTAGTATAGGAGGGGCGAAACAAGGCTACACCTTC. Residues: CASSIGGAKQGYTF. The genes are TRBV19 and TRBJ1-2; the D gene is possibly TRBD1 (5 bases). V lost 1 base and J lost 8, with 14 bases in between. The CDR3 runs 14 residues. Germline values: CDR1 LNHDA, CDR2 SQIVND (reference sequence).

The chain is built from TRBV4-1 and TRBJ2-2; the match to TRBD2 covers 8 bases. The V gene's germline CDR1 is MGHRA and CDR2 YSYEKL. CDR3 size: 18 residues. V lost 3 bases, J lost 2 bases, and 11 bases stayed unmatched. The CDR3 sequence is CASSHIAGQGFNTGELFF. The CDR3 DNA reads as TGCGCCAGCAGCCATATAGCGGGGCAGGGGTTCAACACCGGGGAGCTGTTTTTT.

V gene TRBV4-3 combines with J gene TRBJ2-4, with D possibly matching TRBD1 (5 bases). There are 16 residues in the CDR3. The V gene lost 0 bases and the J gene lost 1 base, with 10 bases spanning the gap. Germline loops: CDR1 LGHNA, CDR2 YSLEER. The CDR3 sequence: CASSQEVQGAKNIQYF. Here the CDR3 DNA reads TGCGCCAGCAGCCAAGAGGTCCAGGGTGCCAAAAACATTCAGTACTTC.

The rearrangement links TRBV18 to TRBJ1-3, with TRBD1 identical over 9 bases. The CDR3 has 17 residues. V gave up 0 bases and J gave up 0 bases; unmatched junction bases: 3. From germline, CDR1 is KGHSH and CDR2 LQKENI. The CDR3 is CASSPPGTGSSGNTIYF. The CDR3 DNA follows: TGTGCCAGCTCACCACCCGGGACAGGGAGCTCTGGAAACACCATATATTTT.

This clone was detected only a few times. The CDR3 sequence: CASRLNRGNQPQHF. In DNA, the CDR3 is TGTGCCAGCAGGCTTAACAGGGGCAATCAGCCCCAGCATTTT. The chain recombines TRBV2 with TRBJ1-5; a weak D match, TRBD1 (6 bases). Trimming cost V 6 bases and J 2 bases, with 11 bases left between them. CDR1 is SNHLY and CDR2 is FYNNEI in the germline V gene. The CDR3 spans 14 residues.

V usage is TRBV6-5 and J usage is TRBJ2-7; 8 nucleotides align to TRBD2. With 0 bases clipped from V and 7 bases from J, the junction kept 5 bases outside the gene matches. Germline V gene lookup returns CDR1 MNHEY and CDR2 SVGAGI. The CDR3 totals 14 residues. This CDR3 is CASSYSSGGREQYF. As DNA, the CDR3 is TGTGCCAGCAGTTACTCGTCGGGAGGGAGGGAGCAGTACTTC.

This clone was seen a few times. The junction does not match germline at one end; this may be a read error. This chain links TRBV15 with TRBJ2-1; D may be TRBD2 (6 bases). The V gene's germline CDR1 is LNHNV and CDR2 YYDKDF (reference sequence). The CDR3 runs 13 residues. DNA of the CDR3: TGTGCCACCAGCAGAGATGATCGGAGGGCCTTCGTCTTC. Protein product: CATSRDDRRAFVF.

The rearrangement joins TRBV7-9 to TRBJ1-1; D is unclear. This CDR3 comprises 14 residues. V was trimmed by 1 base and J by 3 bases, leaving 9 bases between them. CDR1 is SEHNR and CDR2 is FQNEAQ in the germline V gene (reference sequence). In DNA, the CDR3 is TGTGCCAGCAGCTTAGTAGGGCAGGACACTGAAGCTTTCTTT. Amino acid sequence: CASSLVGQDTEAFF.

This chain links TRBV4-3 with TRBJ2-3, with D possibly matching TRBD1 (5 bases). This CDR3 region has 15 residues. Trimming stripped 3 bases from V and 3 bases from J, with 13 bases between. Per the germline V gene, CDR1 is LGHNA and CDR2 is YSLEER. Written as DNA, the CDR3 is TGCGCCAGCAGCCAGGGGCCCAGGGTAACAGATACGCAGTATTTT. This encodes CASSQGPRVTDTQYF.

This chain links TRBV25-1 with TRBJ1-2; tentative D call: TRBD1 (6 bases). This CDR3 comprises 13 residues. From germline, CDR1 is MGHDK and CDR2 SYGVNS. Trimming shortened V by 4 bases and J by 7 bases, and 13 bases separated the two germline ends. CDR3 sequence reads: CASSGDIVGGYTF. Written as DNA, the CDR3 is TGTGCCAGCAGTGGGGACATCGTAGGTGGCTACACCTTC.

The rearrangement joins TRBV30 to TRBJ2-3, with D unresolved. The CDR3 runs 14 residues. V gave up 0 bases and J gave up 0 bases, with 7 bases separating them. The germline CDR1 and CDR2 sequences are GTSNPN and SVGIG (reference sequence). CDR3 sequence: CAWSVGLSTDTQYF. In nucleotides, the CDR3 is TGTGCCTGGAGTGTCGGTCTTAGCACAGATACGCAGTATTTT. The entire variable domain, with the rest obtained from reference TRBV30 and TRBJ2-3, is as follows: SQTIHQWPATLVQPVGSPLSLECTVEGTSNPNLYWYRQAAGRGLQLLFYSVGIGQISSEVPQNLSASRPQDRQFILSSKKLLLSDSGFYLCAWSVGLSTDTQYFGPGTRLTVL.

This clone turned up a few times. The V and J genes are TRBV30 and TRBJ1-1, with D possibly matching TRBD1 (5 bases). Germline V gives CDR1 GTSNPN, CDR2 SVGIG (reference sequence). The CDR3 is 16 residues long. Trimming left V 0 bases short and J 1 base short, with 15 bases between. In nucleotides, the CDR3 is TGTGCCTGGAGTGTGCTCTTCTCCGGACAGAACACTGAAGCTTTCTTT. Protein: CAWSVLFSGQNTEAFF.

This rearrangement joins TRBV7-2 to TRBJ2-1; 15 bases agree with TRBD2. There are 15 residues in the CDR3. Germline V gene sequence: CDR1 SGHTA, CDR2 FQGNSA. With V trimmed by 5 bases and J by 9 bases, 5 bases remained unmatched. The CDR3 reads CASSRTSGRGGEQFF. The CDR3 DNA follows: TGTGCCAGCAGCCGGACTAGCGGGAGGGGGGGTGAGCAGTTCTTC. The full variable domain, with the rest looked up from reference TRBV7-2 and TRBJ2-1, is GAGVSQSPSNKVTEKGKDVELRCDPISGHTALYWYRQSLGQGLEFLIYFQGNSAPDKSGLPSDRFSAERTGGSVSTLTIQRTQQEDSAVYLCASSRTSGRGGEQFFGPGTRLTVL.

The CDR3 sequence: CATSRQFLGAGNGEQYF. The CDR3, as DNA: TGTGCCACCAGCAGGCAATTTCTTGGGGCGGGGAATGGCGAGCAGTACTTC. This chain links TRBV15 with TRBJ2-7; tentatively, D is TRBD2 (6 bases). The V and J ends lost 3 bases and 6 bases respectively, with 24 bases between them. The germline V gene has CDR1 LNHNV and CDR2 YYDKDF (reference sequence). This CDR3 has 17 amino acids.

CDR3 residues: CASSLDRSNTEAFF. CDR3 sequence (DNA): TGTGCCAGCAGCTTAGACAGATCGAACACTGAAGCTTTCTTT. The chain has TRBV11-1 and TRBJ1-1, with D unresolved. The CDR3 has 14 amino acids. The germline gives CDR1 SGHAT, CDR2 FQDESV (reference sequence). Trimming cost V 1 base and J 1 base, with 7 bases left between them.